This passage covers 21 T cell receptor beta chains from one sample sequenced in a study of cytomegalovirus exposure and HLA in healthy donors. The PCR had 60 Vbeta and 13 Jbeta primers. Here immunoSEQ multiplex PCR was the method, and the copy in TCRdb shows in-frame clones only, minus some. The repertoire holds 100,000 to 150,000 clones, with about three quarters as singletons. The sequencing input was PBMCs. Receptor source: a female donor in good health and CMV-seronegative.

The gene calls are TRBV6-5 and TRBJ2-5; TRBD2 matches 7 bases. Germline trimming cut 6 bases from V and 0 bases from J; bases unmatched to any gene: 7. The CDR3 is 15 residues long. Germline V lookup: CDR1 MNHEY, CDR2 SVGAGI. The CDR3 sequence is CASSDSRGDQETQYF. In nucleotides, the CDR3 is TGTGCCAGCAGCGACAGCCGGGGGGACCAAGAGACCCAGTACTTC.

In DNA form, the CDR3 reads TGTGCCAGCAGCGTATACGGGAGCCACACAGATACGCAGTATTTT. As protein: CASSVYGSHTDTQYF. The chain is built from TRBV9 and TRBJ2-3, with D perhaps TRBD2 (6 bases). Germline V gives CDR1 SGDLS, CDR2 YYNGEE. The CDR3 sequence is 15 residues long. Trimming took off 1 base at V and 2 bases at J, with 11 bases between the two ends.

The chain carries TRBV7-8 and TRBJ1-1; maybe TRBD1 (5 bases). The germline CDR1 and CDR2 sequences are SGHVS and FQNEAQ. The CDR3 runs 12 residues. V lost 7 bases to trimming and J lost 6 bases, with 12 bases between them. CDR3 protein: CASNDRGAEAFF. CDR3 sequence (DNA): TGTGCCAGCAACGACCGGGGGGCTGAAGCTTTCTTT.

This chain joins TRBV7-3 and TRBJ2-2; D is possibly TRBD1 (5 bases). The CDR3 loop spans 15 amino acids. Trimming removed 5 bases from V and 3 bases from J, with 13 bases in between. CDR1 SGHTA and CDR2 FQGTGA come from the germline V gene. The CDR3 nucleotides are TGTGCCAGCAGCCGAAGCAGGGAAGACACCGGGGAGCTGTTTTTT. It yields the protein CASSRSREDTGELFF.

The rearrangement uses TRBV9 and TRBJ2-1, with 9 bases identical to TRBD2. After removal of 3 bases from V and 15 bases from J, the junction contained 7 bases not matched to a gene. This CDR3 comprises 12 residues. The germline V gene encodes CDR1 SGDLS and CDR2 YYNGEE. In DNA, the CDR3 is TGTGCCAGCAGCGCCCAGGGACTAGCTTTGTTCTTC. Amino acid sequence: CASSAQGLALFF.

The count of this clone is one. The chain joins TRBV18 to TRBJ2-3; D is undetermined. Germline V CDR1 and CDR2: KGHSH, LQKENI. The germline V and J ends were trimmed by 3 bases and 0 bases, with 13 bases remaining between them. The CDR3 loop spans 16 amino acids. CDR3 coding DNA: TGTGCCAGCTCACCCGGCGGTCCTCTTAGCACAGATACGCAGTATTTT. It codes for CASSPGGPLSTDTQYF.

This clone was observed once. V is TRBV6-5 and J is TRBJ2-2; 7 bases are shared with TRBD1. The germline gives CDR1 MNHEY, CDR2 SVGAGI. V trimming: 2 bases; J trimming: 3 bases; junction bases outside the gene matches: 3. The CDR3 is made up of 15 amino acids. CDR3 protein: CASSYETGDTGELFF. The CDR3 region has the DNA TGTGCCAGCAGTTACGAAACAGGGGACACCGGGGAGCTGTTTTTT.

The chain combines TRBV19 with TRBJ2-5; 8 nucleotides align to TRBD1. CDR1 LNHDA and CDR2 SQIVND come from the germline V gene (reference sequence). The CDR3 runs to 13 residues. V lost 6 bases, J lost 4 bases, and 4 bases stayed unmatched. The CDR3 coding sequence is TGTGCCAGTAGAGGAGACAGGGGAGAGACCCAGTACTTC. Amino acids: CASRGDRGETQYF. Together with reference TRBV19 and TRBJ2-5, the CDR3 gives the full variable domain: DGGITQSPKYLFRKEGQNVTLSCEQNLNHDAMYWYRQDPGQGLRLIYYSQIVNDFQKGDIAEGYSVSREKKESFPLTVTSAQKNPTAFYLCASRGDRGETQYFGPGTRLLVL.

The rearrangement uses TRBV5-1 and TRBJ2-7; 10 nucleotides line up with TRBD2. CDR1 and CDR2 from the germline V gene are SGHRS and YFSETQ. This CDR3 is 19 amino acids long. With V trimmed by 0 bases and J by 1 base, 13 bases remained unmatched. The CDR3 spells CASSLETGLASGGSYEQYF. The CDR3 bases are TGCGCCAGCAGCTTGGAAACAGGGTTAGCTAGCGGGGGATCCTACGAGCAGTACTTC.

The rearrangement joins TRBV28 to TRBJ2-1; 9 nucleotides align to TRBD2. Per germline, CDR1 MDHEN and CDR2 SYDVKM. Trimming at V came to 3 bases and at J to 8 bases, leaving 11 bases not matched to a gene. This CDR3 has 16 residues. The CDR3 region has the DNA TGTGCCAGCAGTTTCCCTGCAGCGGGGGGCAAGGATGAGCAGTTCTTC. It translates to CASSFPAAGGKDEQFF.

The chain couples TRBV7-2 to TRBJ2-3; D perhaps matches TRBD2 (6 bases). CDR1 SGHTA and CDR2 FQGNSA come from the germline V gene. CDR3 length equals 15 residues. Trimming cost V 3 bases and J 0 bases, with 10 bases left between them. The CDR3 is CASSFSGPSTDTQYF. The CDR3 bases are TGTGCCAGCAGCTTTAGCGGTCCTAGCACAGATACGCAGTATTTT.

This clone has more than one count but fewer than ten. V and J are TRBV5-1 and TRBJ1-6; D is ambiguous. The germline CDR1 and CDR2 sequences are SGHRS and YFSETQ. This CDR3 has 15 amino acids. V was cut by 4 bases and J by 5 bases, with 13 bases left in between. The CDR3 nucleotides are TGCGCCAGCAGCCTGGATGGGCAAAATAATTCACCCCTCCACTTT. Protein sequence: CASSLDGQNNSPLHF.

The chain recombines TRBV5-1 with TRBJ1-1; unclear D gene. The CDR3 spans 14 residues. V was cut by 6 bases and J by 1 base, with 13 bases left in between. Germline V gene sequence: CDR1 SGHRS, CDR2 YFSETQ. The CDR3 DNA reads TGCGCCAGCACCTCACTACTAGGGAACACTGAAGCTTTCTTT. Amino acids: CASTSLLGNTEAFF.

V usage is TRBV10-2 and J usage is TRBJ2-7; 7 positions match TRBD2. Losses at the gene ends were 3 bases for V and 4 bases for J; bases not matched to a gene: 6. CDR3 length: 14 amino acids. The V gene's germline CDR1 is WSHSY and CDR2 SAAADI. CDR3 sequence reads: CASSDLAEEYEQYF. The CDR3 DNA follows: TGCGCCAGCAGTGACCTAGCGGAAGAGTACGAGCAGTACTTC.

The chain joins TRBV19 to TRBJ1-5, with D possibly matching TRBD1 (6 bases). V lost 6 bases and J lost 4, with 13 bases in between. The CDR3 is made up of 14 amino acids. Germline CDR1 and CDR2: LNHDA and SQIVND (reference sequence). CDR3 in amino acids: CASSPGEGNQPQHF. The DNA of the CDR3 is TGTGCCAGTAGCCCAGGGGAAGGGAATCAGCCCCAGCATTTT.

This chain's CDR3 is CASSQAGEGSTEAFF. The CDR3 DNA is TGTGCCAGCAGCCAAGCCGGGGAGGGGAGCACTGAAGCTTTCTTT. The chain joins TRBV4-2 to TRBJ1-1, with D tentatively TRBD1 (5 bases). Germline V gene data show CDR1 as LGHNA and CDR2 as YNFKEQ. The V end lost 1 base, the J end lost 4 bases, and 13 bases lay between the germline ends. The CDR3 is 15 residues long.

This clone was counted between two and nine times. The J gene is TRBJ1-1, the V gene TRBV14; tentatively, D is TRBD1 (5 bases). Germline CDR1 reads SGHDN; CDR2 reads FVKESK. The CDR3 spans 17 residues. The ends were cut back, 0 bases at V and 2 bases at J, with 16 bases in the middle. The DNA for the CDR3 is TGTGCCAGCAGCCAAGAGGGGGTGGGGGGGATAAACACTGAAGCTTTCTTT. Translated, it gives CASSQEGVGGINTEAFF.

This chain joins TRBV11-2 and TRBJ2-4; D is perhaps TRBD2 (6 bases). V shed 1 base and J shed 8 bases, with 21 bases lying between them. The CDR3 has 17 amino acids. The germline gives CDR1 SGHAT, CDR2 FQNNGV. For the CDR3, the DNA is TGTGCCAGCAGCTTAGGGGGTCATTGGAGGGATTCCCACATTCAGTACTTC. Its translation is CASSLGGHWRDSHIQYF.

CDR3 region: CASSEYPEPGSGANVLTF. Written as DNA, the CDR3 is TGTGCCAGCAGTGAATATCCCGAACCGGGCTCTGGGGCCAACGTCCTGACTTTC. The gene calls are TRBV25-1 and TRBJ2-6; D is undetermined. Trimming left V 0 bases short and J 0 bases short, with 12 bases between. CDR1 is MGHDK and CDR2 is SYGVNS in the germline V gene. CDR3 size: 18 residues.

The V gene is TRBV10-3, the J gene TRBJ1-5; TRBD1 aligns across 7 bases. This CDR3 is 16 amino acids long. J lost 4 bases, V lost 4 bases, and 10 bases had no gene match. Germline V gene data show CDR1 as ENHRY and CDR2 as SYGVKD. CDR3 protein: CAISGGQGVRNQPQHF. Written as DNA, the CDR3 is TGTGCCATCAGTGGCGGCCAGGGGGTAAGAAATCAGCCCCAGCATTTT.

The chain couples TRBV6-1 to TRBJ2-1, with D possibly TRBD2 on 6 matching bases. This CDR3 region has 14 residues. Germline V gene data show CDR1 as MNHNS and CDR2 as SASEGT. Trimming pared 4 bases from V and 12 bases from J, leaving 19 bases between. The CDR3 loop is CASSGLGTDQWQFF. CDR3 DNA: TGTGCCAGCAGTGGGCTCGGGACTGACCAATGGCAGTTCTTC.